A selection of T cell receptor beta chains follows, all from one sample in a study of siplizumab effects on memory and regulatory T cells. Profiling relied on immunoSEQ multiplex PCR, and the TCRdb table lists in-frame clones only, not all of them. This repertoire shows fewer than 30,000 clones, 75% to 85% found once; its top ten account for 24%. The specimen was memory CD4+ T cells sorted from blood. The receptors here all came from a human donor in good health. CDR3s include the opening cysteine and the closing phenylalanine or tryptophan. Fields, in order: clone size, D gene, V gene, J gene, CDR3 length, CDR3 protein, CDR3 DNA. D genes are given only for firm matches. Clone size is stated in some rows and not others, as once, few, many or a class when expanded.

clone_size: -; d_call: -; v_call: TRBV28; j_call: TRBJ2-2; cdr3_length: 14; cdr3_aa: CASITTGPTGELFF; cdr3_nt: TGTGCCAGCATTACGACAGGTCCCACCGGGGAGCTGTTTTTT
clone_size: -; d_call: TRBD2; v_call: TRBV2; j_call: TRBJ2-3; cdr3_length: 16; cdr3_aa: CASAMGLAGGTDTQYF; cdr3_nt: TGTGCCAGCGCAATGGGACTAGCGGGAGGCACAGATACGCAGTATTTT
clone_size: -; d_call: TRBD2; v_call: TRBV7-2; j_call: TRBJ2-2; cdr3_length: 16; cdr3_aa: CASSPVRGRATGELFF; cdr3_nt: TGTGCCAGCAGTCCCGTCCGCGGGAGGGCCACCGGGGAGCTGTTTTTT
clone_size: -; d_call: -; v_call: TRBV5-8; j_call: TRBJ1-3; cdr3_length: 13; cdr3_aa: CATGLRSGNTIYF; cdr3_nt: TGTGCCACTGGGTTGAGGTCCGGAAACACCATATATTTT
clone_size: -; d_call: -; v_call: TRBV6-4; j_call: TRBJ1-6; cdr3_length: 15; cdr3_aa: CASSAVGLGYSPLHF; cdr3_nt: TGTGCCAGCAGTGCGGTGGGCTTGGGGTATTCACCCCTCCACTTT
clone_size: -; d_call: -; v_call: TRBV6-5; j_call: TRBJ2-1; cdr3_length: 15; cdr3_aa: CASSKLPAHQNEQFF; cdr3_nt: TGTGCCAGCAGTAAATTGCCCGCCCACCAAAATGAGCAGTTCTTC
clone_size: -; d_call: TRBD2; v_call: TRBV30; j_call: TRBJ2-3; cdr3_length: 14; cdr3_aa: CAWALAGVGDTQYF; cdr3_nt: TGTGCCTGGGCACTAGCGGGAGTAGGTGATACGCAGTATTTT
clone_size: -; d_call: -; v_call: TRBV7-8; j_call: TRBJ1-5; cdr3_length: 15; cdr3_aa: CASSLVGGGNQPQHF; cdr3_nt: TGTGCCAGCAGCTTAGTTGGAGGGGGTAATCAGCCCCAGCATTTT
clone_size: -; d_call: -; v_call: TRBV7-9; j_call: TRBJ1-4; cdr3_length: 15; cdr3_aa: CASSFGGGWEEKLFF; cdr3_nt: TGTGCCAGCAGCTTTGGAGGGGGATGGGAAGAAAAACTGTTTTTT
clone_size: once; d_call: -; v_call: TRBV18; j_call: TRBJ1-1; cdr3_length: 17; cdr3_aa: CASSPQNGPLLATEAFF; cdr3_nt: TGTGCCAGCTCACCCCAGAACGGGCCCCTTTTGGCCACTGAAGCTTTCTTT
clone_size: -; d_call: -; v_call: TRBV15; j_call: TRBJ1-1; cdr3_length: 15; cdr3_aa: CATQRTGLSNTEAFF; cdr3_nt: TGTGCCACGCAACGTACCGGGCTTTCGAACACTGAAGCTTTCTTT
clone_size: -; d_call: -; v_call: TRBV7-2; j_call: TRBJ1-1; cdr3_length: 13; cdr3_aa: CASSLILNTEAFF; cdr3_nt: TGTGCCAGCTCCCTTATCTTGAACACTGAAGCTTTCTTT
clone_size: -; d_call: TRBD1; v_call: TRBV19; j_call: TRBJ1-1; cdr3_length: 13; cdr3_aa: CASSTTGGNRAFF; cdr3_nt: TGTGCCAGTAGTACGACAGGGGGCAATCGAGCTTTCTTT
clone_size: few; d_call: TRBD2; v_call: TRBV29-1; j_call: TRBJ2-4; cdr3_length: 17; cdr3_aa: CSVGTSGRELAKNIQYF; cdr3_nt: TGCAGCGTGGGGACTAGCGGTCGAGAACTAGCCAAAAACATTCAGTACTTC
clone_size: -; d_call: TRBD2; v_call: TRBV7-8; j_call: TRBJ2-4; cdr3_length: 15; cdr3_aa: CASGPASGRGNIQYF; cdr3_nt: TGTGCCAGCGGACCCGCCTCCGGGAGGGGAAACATTCAGTACTTC
clone_size: -; d_call: -; v_call: TRBV5-1; j_call: TRBJ1-3; cdr3_length: 17; cdr3_aa: CASSLEGPAIPGNTIYF; cdr3_nt: TGCGCCAGCAGCTTGGAAGGACCCGCGATCCCTGGAAACACCATATATTTT
clone_size: -; d_call: -; v_call: TRBV10-2; j_call: TRBJ2-3; cdr3_length: 14; cdr3_aa: CASSDRDKADTQYF; cdr3_nt: TGCGCCAGCAGTGACCGAGACAAGGCAGATACGCAGTATTTT
clone_size: -; d_call: -; v_call: TRBV19; j_call: TRBJ2-4; cdr3_length: 12; cdr3_aa: CASGGITNIQYF; cdr3_nt: TGTGCCAGTGGGGGGATTACAAACATTCAGTACTTC
clone_size: -; d_call: -; v_call: TRBV9; j_call: TRBJ2-3; cdr3_length: 13; cdr3_aa: CASSSLGADTQYF; cdr3_nt: TGTGCCAGCAGCTCGTTGGGAGCAGATACGCAGTATTTT
clone_size: -; d_call: -; v_call: TRBV6-4; j_call: TRBJ2-2; cdr3_length: 13; cdr3_aa: CASSVGVNGELFF; cdr3_nt: TGTGCCAGCAGTGTAGGGGTGAACGGGGAGCTGTTTTTT
clone_size: -; d_call: TRBD2; v_call: TRBV6-4; j_call: TRBJ2-3; cdr3_length: 13; cdr3_aa: CASSRDYTDTQYF; cdr3_nt: TGTGCCAGCAGTCGGGACTACACAGATACGCAGTATTTT
clone_size: -; d_call: -; v_call: TRBV27; j_call: TRBJ2-5; cdr3_length: 12; cdr3_aa: CASSLRGETQYF; cdr3_nt: TGTGCCAGCAGTCTCCGTGGGGAGACCCAGTACTTC
clone_size: few; d_call: TRBD1; v_call: TRBV9; j_call: TRBJ1-2; cdr3_length: 16; cdr3_aa: CASSEGTGGLNYGYTF; cdr3_nt: TGTGCCAGCAGCGAGGGGACAGGGGGGCTTAACTATGGCTACACCTTC
clone_size: once; d_call: -; v_call: TRBV7-9; j_call: TRBJ2-3; cdr3_length: 16; cdr3_aa: CASSPQGWSASDTQYF; cdr3_nt: TGTGCCAGCAGCCCCCAGGGGTGGAGTGCGTCAGATACGCAGTATTTT
clone_size: few; d_call: -; v_call: TRBV29-1; j_call: TRBJ1-1; cdr3_length: 13; cdr3_aa: CSVEGQSNTEAFF; cdr3_nt: TGCAGCGTTGAAGGCCAGTCGAACACTGAAGCTTTCTTT
clone_size: -; d_call: -; v_call: TRBV7-6; j_call: TRBJ2-7; cdr3_length: 14; cdr3_aa: CASSLRPSSYEQYF; cdr3_nt: TGTGCCAGCAGCCTGCGGCCAAGCTCCTACGAGCAGTACTTC